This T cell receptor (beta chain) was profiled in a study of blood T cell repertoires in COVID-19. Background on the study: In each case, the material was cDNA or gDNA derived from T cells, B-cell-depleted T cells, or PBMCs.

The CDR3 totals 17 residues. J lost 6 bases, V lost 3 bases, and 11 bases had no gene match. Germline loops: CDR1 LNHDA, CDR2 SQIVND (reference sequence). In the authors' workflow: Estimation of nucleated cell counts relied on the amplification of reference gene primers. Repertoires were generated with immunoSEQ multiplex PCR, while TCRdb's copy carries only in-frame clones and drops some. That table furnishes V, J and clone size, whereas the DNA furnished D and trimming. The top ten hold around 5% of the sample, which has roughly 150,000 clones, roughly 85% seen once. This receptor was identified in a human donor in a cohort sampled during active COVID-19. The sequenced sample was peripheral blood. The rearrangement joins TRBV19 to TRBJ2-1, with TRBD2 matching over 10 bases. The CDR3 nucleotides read TGTGCCAGTAGTATTACGAGCGGGGGGGCCTTACCCAATGAGCAGTTCTTC. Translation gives CASSITSGGALPNEQFF. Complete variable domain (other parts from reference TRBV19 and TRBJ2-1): DGGITQSPKYLFRKEGQNVTLSCEQNLNHDAMYWYRQDPGQGLRLIYYSQIVNDFQKGDIAEGYSVSREKKESFPLTVTSAQKNPTAFYLCASSITSGGALPNEQFFGPGTRLTVL.